A single sample gave rise to the 24 T cell receptor beta chains below, sequenced in a study of blood T cell repertoires in COVID-19. Profiling relied on immunoSEQ multiplex PCR, and the TCRdb table lists in-frame clones only, not all of them. The data show 35,000 to 40,000 clones, approximately 90% seen once. Sequencing was carried out using peripheral blood. The source is a man aged 55-75 years with active COVID-19.

V is TRBV10-3 and J is TRBJ2-5, with 10 bases aligning to TRBD1. Germline V gives CDR1 ENHRY, CDR2 SYGVKD. The CDR3 is 14 amino acids. V lost 10 bases, J lost 5 bases, and 10 bases stayed unmatched. CDR3 DNA sequence: TGTGCCACGGGACCGGGACAGGGGTTGGAGACCCAGTACTTC. Translated, it gives CATGPGQGLETQYF.

The chain carries TRBV27 and TRBJ2-3, with 10 bases identical to TRBD2. The CDR3 extends over 14 amino acids. Trimming removed 6 bases from V and 5 bases from J; junction bases left unmatched: 5. The germline gives CDR1 MNHEY, CDR2 SMNVEV (reference sequence). This chain's CDR3 is CASSPSGRGDTQYF. The DNA for the CDR3 is TGTGCCAGCAGCCCCAGCGGGAGGGGAGATACGCAGTATTTT.

The gene calls are TRBV19 and TRBJ2-6; the D gene is possibly TRBD2 (6 bases). The CDR3 sequence is 18 residues long. Trimming took 7 bases from V and 0 from J, leaving 19 bases between them. Germline V CDR1 and CDR2: LNHDA, SQIVND (reference sequence). CDR3 sequence reads: CASIRTGTLTSGANVLTF. The CDR3 DNA sequence: TGTGCCAGTATACGAACCGGGACTCTAACCTCTGGGGCCAACGTCCTGACTTTC.

This chain joins TRBV9 and TRBJ2-1; 11 bases agree with TRBD1. Germline CDR1 reads SGDLS; CDR2 reads YYNGEE. CDR3 length equals 15 residues. The junction had 6 bases not matched to a gene; V was cut back by 2 bases and J by 8 bases. CDR3 amino acids: CASSVRTGGVDEQFF. The CDR3 coding sequence is TGTGCCAGCAGCGTCCGGACAGGGGGCGTCGATGAGCAGTTCTTC.

J is TRBJ2-1 and V is TRBV10-3; weak D call: TRBD2 (5 bases). This CDR3 contains 14 residues. Per the germline V gene, CDR1 is ENHRY and CDR2 is SYGVKD. The germline V and J ends were trimmed by 9 bases and 0 bases, with 12 bases remaining between them. CDR3 loop: CAMGSGSSYNEQFF. CDR3 DNA sequence: TGTGCCATGGGAAGCGGATCCTCCTACAATGAGCAGTTCTTC.

This chain joins TRBV7-9 and TRBJ1-2, with no clear D. The germline V and J ends were trimmed by 3 bases and 5 bases, with 7 bases remaining between them. Germline CDR1 reads SEHNR; CDR2 reads FQNEAQ (reference sequence). The CDR3 sequence is 12 residues long. CDR3 sequence reads: CASSLGEYGYTF. CDR3 nucleotides: TGTGCCAGCAGCTTGGGAGAATATGGCTACACCTTC. Filled out from reference TRBV7-9 and TRBJ1-2, the complete variable domain reads DTGVSQNPRHKITKRGQNVTFRCDPISEHNRLYWYRQTLGQGPEFLTYFQNEAQLEKSRLLSDRFSAERPKGSFSTLEIQRTEQGDSAMYLCASSLGEYGYTFGSGTRLTVV.

This clone appeared a few times. J is TRBJ1-3 and V is TRBV7-2; D is ambiguous. This CDR3 has 15 amino acids. Germline CDR1 reads SGHTA; CDR2 reads FQGNSA. Trimming left V 1 base short and J 3 bases short, with 10 bases between. The CDR3 is CASSLDPGSGNTIYF. DNA of the CDR3: TGTGCCAGCAGCTTAGACCCGGGTAGTGGAAACACCATATATTTT.

The chain combines TRBV18 with TRBJ2-3; no definite D call. The CDR3 length is 13 residues. Germline loops: CDR1 KGHSH, CDR2 LQKENI. V lost 2 bases and J 5 bases, leaving 8 bases between the germline ends. As DNA, the CDR3 is TGTGCCAGCTCACCAGGAGAGAGAGATACGCAGTATTTT. This translates into CASSPGERDTQYF.

This chain connects TRBV4-1 to TRBJ1-1, with D unclear. This CDR3 region has 15 residues. In germline, CDR1 is MGHRA, CDR2 YSYEKL. Deletions cut 1 base from V and 4 bases from J, with 13 bases between. The CDR3 DNA follows: TGCGCCAGCAGCCAAGTCTCCCTTTCGGGCACTGAAGCTTTCTTT. Translation: CASSQVSLSGTEAFF.

V is TRBV25-1 and J is TRBJ1-3; D ambiguous. Trimming removed 6 bases at V and 4 bases at J, with 10 bases between. Germline-derived CDR1 and CDR2 are MGHDK and SYGVNS. The CDR3 is 13 residues long. CDR3 sequence (DNA): TGTGCCAGCAGGTGGTCCCGGGGAAACACCATATATTTT. Its protein product is CASRWSRGNTIYF.

This clone has only a few counts. The chain recombines TRBV6-5 with TRBJ1-6, with no clear D. The CDR3 is 15 residues long. V was cut by 2 bases and J by 4 bases, with 9 bases left in between. Germline V gives CDR1 MNHEY, CDR2 SVGAGI. In nucleotides, the CDR3 is TGTGCCAGCAGTTACCGGGGAGAATATAATTCACCCCTCCACTTT. This codes for CASSYRGEYNSPLHF.

The V and J genes are TRBV4-3 and TRBJ1-5, with D possibly matching TRBD1 (5 bases). Germline assignment: CDR1 LGHNA and CDR2 YSLEER. This CDR3 has 14 residues. V was cut by 4 bases and J by 2 bases, with 9 bases left in between. CDR3 amino acids: CASSPDIGNQPQHF. The CDR3 DNA reads TGCGCCAGCAGCCCGGACATCGGCAATCAGCCCCAGCATTTT.

The rearrangement links TRBV15 to TRBJ1-6, with TRBD1 matching 8 bases. The V and J ends lost 0 bases and 9 bases, in that order; junction bases with no gene match: 1. The CDR3 loop spans 14 amino acids. Germline V gives CDR1 LNHNV, CDR2 YYDKDF (reference sequence). CDR3 amino acids: CATSRDDRGSPLHF. DNA of the CDR3: TGTGCCACCAGCAGAGACGACAGGGGTTCACCCCTCCACTTT.

The chain employs TRBV5-4 and TRBJ1-5, with 7 bases aligning to TRBD1. Germline loops: CDR1 SGHNT, CDR2 YYREEE (reference sequence). J lost 15 bases, V lost 4 bases, and 7 bases had no gene match. This CDR3 comprises 11 residues. CDR3 sequence reads: CASSQGGPWHF. In DNA, the CDR3 is TGTGCCAGCAGCCAAGGGGGCCCATGGCATTTT.

V is TRBV19 and J is TRBJ2-2, with 7 bases lining up with TRBD2. This CDR3 comprises 15 residues. J lost 5 bases, V lost 8 bases, and 11 bases had no gene match. Germline CDR1 and CDR2: LNHDA and SQIVND (reference sequence). CDR3 sequence (DNA): TGTGCCAGTGGGTACGGCGGGAGACGGACCGGGGAGCTGTTTTTT. Translating it yields CASGYGGRRTGELFF.

The J gene is TRBJ2-7, the V gene TRBV5-5, with 10 bases aligning to TRBD2. Losses at the gene ends were 4 bases for V and 4 bases for J; bases not matched to a gene: 11. This CDR3 comprises 16 residues. Germline V gene lookup returns CDR1 SGHKS and CDR2 YYEKEE (reference sequence). CDR3 protein: CASSPLSGLAAYEQYF. In DNA form, the CDR3 reads TGTGCCAGCAGCCCGCTATCCGGACTAGCGGCTTACGAGCAGTACTTC. The whole variable domain, filled in from reference TRBV5-5 and TRBJ2-7, reads DAGVTQSPTHLIKTRGQQVTLRCSPISGHKSVSWYQQVLGQGPQFIFQYYEKEERGRGNFPDRFSARQFPNYSSELNVNALLLGDSALYLCASSPLSGLAAYEQYFGPGTRLTVT.

V is TRBV3-1 (or the pseudogene TRBV3-2) and J is TRBJ2-5; the match to TRBD2 covers 7 bases. Germline V lookup: CDR1 LGHDT, CDR2 YNNKEL (reference sequence). V dropped 4 bases and J dropped 3; count of bases not matched to a gene: 11. The CDR3 consists of 16 residues. The CDR3 sequence is CASSPGLGESEETQYF. The CDR3 DNA is TGTGCCAGCAGCCCAGGACTAGGGGAAAGTGAAGAGACCCAGTACTTC.

The V gene is TRBV3-1 (or the pseudogene TRBV3-2), the J gene TRBJ2-7; no firm D call. V lost 0 bases and J 2 bases, leaving 5 bases between the germline ends. The CDR3 extends over 13 amino acids. Germline CDR1 LGHDT, CDR2 YNNKEL (reference sequence). Here the CDR3 reads CASSQDATYEQYF. Written as DNA, the CDR3 is TGTGCCAGCAGCCAAGATGCGACCTACGAGCAGTACTTC.

There are a few counts of this clone. The V gene is TRBV10-3, the J gene TRBJ2-5; D gene unclear. This CDR3 comprises 14 residues. Trimming pared 8 bases from V and 5 bases from J, leaving 18 bases between. In germline, CDR1 is ENHRY, CDR2 SYGVKD. CDR3 sequence: CAISIGLVRETQYF. CDR3 sequence (DNA): TGTGCCATCTCGATTGGTCTAGTACGGGAGACCCAGTACTTC.

The CDR3 sequence is CASSRQGEFNEQYF. The CDR3 coding sequence is TGTGCCAGCAGCCGACAGGGGGAATTCAACGAGCAGTACTTC. The gene calls are TRBV6-5 and TRBJ2-7, with 9 bases that match TRBD1. Trimming at V came to 6 bases and at J to 5 bases, leaving 8 bases not matched to a gene. Germline CDR1 MNHEY, CDR2 SVGAGI. The CDR3 runs to 14 residues.

The gene calls are TRBV29-1 and TRBJ2-7; the match to TRBD1 covers 12 bases. After removal of 3 bases from V and 1 base from J, the junction contained 13 bases not matched to a gene. In germline, CDR1 is SQVTM, CDR2 ANQGSEA. The CDR3 totals 18 residues. CDR3 DNA: TGCAGCGTTGACGCCGGGACAGGGGGCCAACTGGGTTCCTACGAGCAGTACTTC. Translated: CSVDAGTGGQLGSYEQYF.

This clone is labeled as medium-sized. V gene TRBV6-5 combines with J gene TRBJ1-2, with TRBD1 matching 7 bases. This CDR3 spans 14 amino acids. Per germline, CDR1 MNHEY and CDR2 SVGAGI. V trimming: 2 bases; J trimming: 6 bases; junction bases outside the gene matches: 6. The CDR3 DNA is TGTGCCAGCAGTTACCCAGGGACAGATAATGGCTACACCTTC. Its translation: CASSYPGTDNGYTF.

The chain has TRBV12-3 or TRBV12-4 and TRBJ1-2, with 9 bases matching TRBD1. V lost 8 bases, J lost 7 bases, and 8 bases stayed unmatched. The CDR3 totals 13 residues. The CDR3 DNA is TGTGCCAGCGGGGACAGGGTGGACGGTGGCTACACCTTC. This gives the protein CASGDRVDGGYTF.

The chain links TRBV7-2 to TRBJ2-6, with TRBD2 identical over 7 bases. The CDR3 runs 16 residues. Germline V gene sequence: CDR1 SGHTA, CDR2 FQGNSA. The ends lost 6 bases at V and 0 bases at J; junction bases unmatched: 5. The CDR3 sequence: CASRPAGDSGANVLTF. CDR3 nucleotides: TGTGCCAGCAGACCGGCGGGGGACTCTGGGGCCAACGTCCTGACTTTC.